This T cell receptor beta chain was sequenced in a study of long-term antiretroviral therapy in people with HIV. Whole-study findings and limits: CDR3 lengths in HIV samples spanned a narrower range than controls. Researchers lacked any data on ART adherence, viral resistance or therapy changes. All time points showed a repertoire dominated by clones expanded before ART.

A remark on this clone: Its antigen is not identified.

At the survey level, the v3.0 immunoSEQ assay was run. The repertoire was sequenced with immunoSEQ multiplex PCR; TCRdb's copy has only in-frame clones and lacks some. Of around 26,000 clones listed, roughly 84% are singletons. Germline V gene sequence: CDR1 LGHNA, CDR2 YSLEER. This CDR3 spans 15 amino acids. V lost 0 bases and J lost 5, with 12 bases in between. Every HIV-positive participant received treatment in the United States. The chain couples TRBV4-3 to TRBJ2-3; D unclear. This clonotype was sampled from a man over 45 with HIV. The source material was unsorted PBMCs, sampled 3 years after starting antiretroviral therapy. CDR3 nucleotides: TGCGCCAGCAGCCAAGATTATATAGAACAAGATACGCAGTATTTT. It specifies CASSQDYIEQDTQYF.